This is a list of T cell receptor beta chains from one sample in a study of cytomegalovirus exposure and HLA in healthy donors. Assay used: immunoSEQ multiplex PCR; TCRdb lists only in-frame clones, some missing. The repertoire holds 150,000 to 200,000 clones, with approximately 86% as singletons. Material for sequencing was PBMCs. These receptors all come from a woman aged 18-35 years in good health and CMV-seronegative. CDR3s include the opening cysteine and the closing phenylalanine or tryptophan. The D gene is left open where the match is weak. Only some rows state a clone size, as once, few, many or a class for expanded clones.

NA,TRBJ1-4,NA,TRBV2,TGTGCCAGCAGTGAAGGTCAGATACCCGAAAAACTGTTTTTT,CASSEGQIPEKLFF
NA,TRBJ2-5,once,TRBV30,TGTGCCTGGCAGGACTTTCAAGAGACCCAGTACTTC,CAWQDFQETQYF
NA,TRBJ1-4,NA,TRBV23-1,TGCGCCTTCGCTCGGGAAAAACTGTTTTTT,CAFAREKLFF
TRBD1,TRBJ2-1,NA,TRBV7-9,TGTGCCAGCATCGTGACAGGGGGGACCTACAATGAGCAGTTCTTC,CASIVTGGTYNEQFF
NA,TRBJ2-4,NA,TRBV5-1,TGCGCCAGCAGCCTCTATGGGGCCCAAAAAAACATTCAGTACTTC,CASSLYGAQKNIQYF
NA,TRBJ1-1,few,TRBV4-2,TGTGCCAGCAGCCAAGACAGGGACACTGAAGCTTTCTTT,CASSQDRDTEAFF
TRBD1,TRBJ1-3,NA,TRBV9,TGTGCCAGCAGCGTAGCCGGGACAGAGTCTGGAAACACCATATATTTT,CASSVAGTESGNTIYF
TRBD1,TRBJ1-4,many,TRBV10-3,TGTGCCATCAGTGAGGAGGGGGCAAAACTGTTTTTT,CAISEEGAKLFF
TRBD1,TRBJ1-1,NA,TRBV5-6,TGTGCCAGCAGTCCGGACAGGAGGACCACTGAAGCTTTCTTT,CASSPDRRTTEAFF
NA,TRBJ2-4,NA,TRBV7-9,TGTTCCAGCAGCTGGGGAGGAGGGGGGGGGAAGAACATTCAGTACTTC,CSSSWGGGGGKNIQYF
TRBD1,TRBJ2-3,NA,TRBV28,TGTGCCAGCAGTTTACAGGCCAGGGGGACGCAGTATTTT,CASSLQARGTQYF
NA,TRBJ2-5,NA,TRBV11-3,TGTGCCAGCAGCTTTTTTGGACACAGCGAGGAGACCCAGTACTTC,CASSFFGHSEETQYF
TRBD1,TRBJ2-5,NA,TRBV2,TGTGCCAGCAGAGAGCCGGGACAGGGGTCTCGGGAGCAGTACTTC,CASREPGQGSREQYF
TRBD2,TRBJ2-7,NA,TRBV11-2,TGTGCCAGCAAATCAGTACAACCTCGCGGGGGGGCCTACGAGCAGTACTTC,CASKSVQPRGGAYEQYF
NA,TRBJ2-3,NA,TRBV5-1,TGCGCCAGCAGCTTGGGACAGATAAACACAGATACGCAGTATTTT,CASSLGQINTDTQYF
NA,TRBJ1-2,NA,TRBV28,TGTGCCAGCAGTTTATCTGGGGCCCCTTATGGCTACACCTTC,CASSLSGAPYGYTF
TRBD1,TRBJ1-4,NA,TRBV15,TGTGCCACCAGCTCCCGAGGGGGGACAGGATCCGAAAAACTGTTTTTT,CATSSRGGTGSEKLFF
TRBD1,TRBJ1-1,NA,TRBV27,TGTGCCAGCAGCCTTTTGGGACAGGCTGAAGCTTTCTTT,CASSLLGQAEAFF
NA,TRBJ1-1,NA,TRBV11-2,TGTGCCAGCAGCGGCCAGGGGCGGGGGACTGAAGCTTTCTTT,CASSGQGRGTEAFF
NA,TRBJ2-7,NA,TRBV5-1,TGCGCCAGCAGCTTGTACTCGGGAAAGGAGAGCTACGAGCAGTACTTC,CASSLYSGKESYEQYF
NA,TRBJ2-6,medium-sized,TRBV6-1,TGTGCCAGCCAAACAGGCTCTGGGGCCAACGTCCTGACTTTC,CASQTGSGANVLTF
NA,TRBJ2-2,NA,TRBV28,TGTGCCAGCACCATAGCCGGGTGGGCGAACACCGGGGAGCTGTTTTTT,CASTIAGWANTGELFF
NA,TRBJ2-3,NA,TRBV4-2,TGTGCCAGCAGCCAAGAAGTCATCCGGACACAGAGCACAGATACGCAGTATTTT,CASSQEVIRTQSTDTQYF
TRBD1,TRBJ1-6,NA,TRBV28,TGTGCCAGCAGCCGGGGGACAGGGATCGACTCACCCCTCCACTTT,CASSRGTGIDSPLHF
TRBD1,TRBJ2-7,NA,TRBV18,TGTGCCAGCTCACCGGACAGGGGCAAGTACGAGCAGTACTTC,CASSPDRGKYEQYF
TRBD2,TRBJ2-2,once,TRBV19,TGTGCCAGTAGTCCAGGGACTAGGGCGCCCGGGGAGCTGTTTTTT,CASSPGTRAPGELFF
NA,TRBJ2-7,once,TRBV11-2,TGTGCCAGCAGCTTATATGGGGCGGGAGAGCAGTACTTC,CASSLYGAGEQYF
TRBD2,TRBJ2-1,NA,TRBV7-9,TGTGCCAGCAGGGCGAGCGGGAGCTCCTACAATGAGCAGTTCTTC,CASRASGSSYNEQFF
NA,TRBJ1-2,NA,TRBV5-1,TGCGCCAGCAGCCGCGAGCCAGGGGAGAGGGCTAACTATGGCTACACCTTC,CASSREPGERANYGYTF
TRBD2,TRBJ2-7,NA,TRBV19,TGTGCCAGTAGTATAGAATCTAGCGGGGGGTCCTACGAGCAGTACTTC,CASSIESSGGSYEQYF
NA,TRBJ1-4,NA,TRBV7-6,TGTGCCAGCAGTCAAAGATCCCCGGGACACCCGCTCCTTAATGAAAAACTGTTTTTT,CASSQRSPGHPLLNEKLFF
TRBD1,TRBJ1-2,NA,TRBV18,TGTGCCAGCTCACGGACAGGGACCACCAGCAACTATGGCTACACCTTC,CASSRTGTTSNYGYTF
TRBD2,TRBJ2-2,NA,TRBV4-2,TGTGCCAGCAGCCATACGGGACTAGCGGTTAGGACCGGGGAGCTGTTTTTT,CASSHTGLAVRTGELFF
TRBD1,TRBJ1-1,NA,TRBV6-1,TGTGCCAGCAAGATACAGGGGATACCTGAAGCTTTCTTT,CASKIQGIPEAFF
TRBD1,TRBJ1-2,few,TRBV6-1,TGTGCCAGCCGTCCGACAGGGGGCGGCTATGGCTACACCTTC,CASRPTGGGYGYTF
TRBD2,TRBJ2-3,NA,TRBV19,TGTGCCAGTGGACTAGCGGGAGTGACAGATACGCAGTATTTT,CASGLAGVTDTQYF
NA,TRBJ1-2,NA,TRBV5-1,TGCGCCAGCAGCCTAGACAGTGCCTATGGCTACACCTTC,CASSLDSAYGYTF
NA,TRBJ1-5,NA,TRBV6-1,TGTGCCAGCAGTGACAGCGGGTATAGCAATCAGCCCCAGCATTTT,CASSDSGYSNQPQHF